What follows are 28 T cell receptor beta chains derived from one specimen sequenced in a study of Ad26.COV2.S vaccination and SARS-CoV-2 variants (dated by TCRdb to the early 2020s). Library generation was performed with the immunoSEQ multiplex PCR assay. TCRdb provides this immuneACCESS table in a form limited to in-frame rearrangements. Some clones are lacking; in checked studies, under half of them reflect an unresolved V gene, and why the rest are absent is not known. The sample has hundreds of thousands of clones on record, around 92% of them singletons. The ten largest account for approximately 1.5% of the sample. Reading the label with the study, this specimen's treatment or condition is: over 15 received Ad26.COV2.S at low or high dose, single or two shots; 5 received placebo; per-sample allocation not given. Repertoires of vaccine and placebo recipients were sequenced from samples collected on day 63 after the first injection.

Sequenced here: peripheral blood, sampled in a trial of Ad26.COV2.S vaccine versus placebo. The receptor source for this set is a person aged 18-65 years who received the Ad26.COV2.S COVID-19 vaccine or a placebo.

The chain recombines TRBV6-6 with TRBJ2-7; perhaps TRBD1 as D (5 bases). The CDR3 is 12 amino acids. CDR1 MNHNY and CDR2 SVGAGI come from the germline V gene (reference sequence). V was clipped by 6 bases and J by 0 bases, with 6 bases between them. The DNA of the CDR3 is TGTGCCAGCAGCAGGGTCTCCTACGAGCAGTACTTC. This translates into CASSRVSYEQYF.

This clone was observed a single time. The J gene is TRBJ2-2, the V gene TRBV27; TRBD1 agrees at 8 bases. The V and J ends lost 8 bases and 7 bases, in that order; junction bases with no gene match: 9. The germline V gene has CDR1 MNHEY and CDR2 SMNVEV (reference sequence). The CDR3 is made up of 14 amino acids. CDR3 region: CASRQGAAGGELFF. The CDR3, as DNA: TGTGCCAGCCGCCAGGGGGCAGCTGGCGGGGAGCTGTTTTTT.

This clone was seen a few times. Here the CDR3 reads CASSLDGGTYNEQFF. The DNA for the CDR3 is TGTGCCAGCAGCTTAGACGGGGGAACCTACAATGAGCAGTTCTTC. The chain joins TRBV7-2 to TRBJ2-1; a possible D gene is TRBD2 (6 bases). The CDR3 is made up of 15 amino acids. The V end was cut by 1 base, the J end by 2 bases, with 9 bases between. The V gene's germline CDR1 is SGHTA and CDR2 FQGNSA.

The chain joins TRBV7-2 to TRBJ1-2; a possible D gene is TRBD1 (5 bases). The germline V and J ends were trimmed by 2 bases and 4 bases, with 14 bases remaining between them. CDR1 is SGHTA, CDR2 FQGNSA, per germline. The CDR3 has 15 amino acids. The CDR3 spells CASSLLSATVYGYTF. Here the CDR3 DNA reads TGTGCCAGCAGCTTATTGTCCGCGACAGTCTATGGCTACACCTTC.

This clone is a singleton in its sample. This chain joins TRBV7-2 and TRBJ2-7; D is unresolved. Trimming pared 2 bases from V and 3 bases from J, leaving 8 bases between. Germline CDR1 and CDR2: SGHTA and FQGNSA. The CDR3 totals 13 residues. The CDR3 bases are TGTGCCAGCAGCTTAATCTGGGGCTACGAGCAGTACTTC. Translation: CASSLIWGYEQYF.

This clone came up once. The rearrangement uses TRBV29-1 and TRBJ2-7; 12 nucleotides match TRBD2. With 3 bases clipped from V and 2 bases from J, the junction kept 5 bases outside the gene matches. The germline V gene has CDR1 SQVTM and CDR2 ANQGSEA. The CDR3 loop spans 15 amino acids. The CDR3 region has the DNA TGCAGCGTTGAGGCTAGCGGGAGGGCCCCCTACGAGCAGTACTTC. Translating it yields CSVEASGRAPYEQYF.

The chain joins TRBV7-9 to TRBJ2-1; tentative D call: TRBD1 (7 bases). The germline V gene encodes CDR1 SEHNR and CDR2 FQNEAQ (reference sequence). V gave up 2 bases and J gave up 8 bases, with 13 bases separating them. The CDR3 runs 14 residues. CDR3 nucleotides: TGTGCCAGCAGCTTACCAGGGGGAGGCGATGAGCAGTTCTTC. This translates into CASSLPGGGDEQFF.

The genes are TRBV6-1 and TRBJ1-2; no clear D. CDR3 length: 12 amino acids. Germline V lookup: CDR1 MNHNS, CDR2 SASEGT. V was clipped by 3 bases and J by 4 bases, with 6 bases between them. The CDR3 bases are TGTGCCAGCAGTGATCAAGCCTATGGCTACACCTTC. This sequence encodes CASSDQAYGYTF.

The V gene is TRBV27, the J gene TRBJ2-1, with D perhaps TRBD1 (6 bases). Between the trimmed V and J ends, which lost 5 bases and 6 bases, there was a span of 14 bases. Germline CDR1 MNHEY, CDR2 SMNVEV (reference sequence). CDR3 length equals 14 residues. The CDR3 region is CASSPRTETNEQFF. DNA for the CDR3: TGTGCCAGCAGTCCCCGGACAGAGACCAATGAGCAGTTCTTC.

The J gene is TRBJ2-7, the V gene TRBV18, with 7 bases that match TRBD1. Germline trimming cut 0 bases from V and 2 bases from J; bases unmatched to any gene: 4. The CDR3 loop spans 15 amino acids. Looked up from germline, CDR1 is KGHSH and CDR2 is LQKENI. The DNA of the CDR3 is TGTGCCAGCTCACCACCCCCGGGACAGCCCTACGAGCAGTACTTC. Protein product: CASSPPPGQPYEQYF.

The chain uses TRBV18 and TRBJ2-5, with 13 bases matching TRBD2. This CDR3 contains 16 residues. Unmatched junction bases numbered 5, after V lost 6 bases and J lost 1 base. The germline gives CDR1 KGHSH, CDR2 LQKENI. CDR3 bases: TGTGCCAGCTCCTCGGGGACTAGCGGGGCCCAAGAGACCCAGTACTTC. Translated: CASSSGTSGAQETQYF.

This chain joins TRBV15 and TRBJ2-3, with D perhaps TRBD1 or TRBD2 (5 bases each). With 0 bases removed from V and 0 bases from J, the gap between germline ends came to 13 bases. Germline CDR1 LNHNV, CDR2 YYDKDF (reference sequence). This CDR3 region has 17 residues. Here the CDR3 reads CATSRDPPGPSTDTQYF. CDR3 in DNA: TGTGCCACCAGCAGAGATCCTCCGGGACCAAGCACAGATACGCAGTATTTT. The variable domain in full, completed from reference TRBV15 and TRBJ2-3, reads DAMVIQNPRYQVTQFGKPVTLSCSQTLNHNVMYWYQQKSSQAPKLLFHYYDKDFNNEADTPDNFQSRRPNTSFCFLDIRSPGLGDTAMYLCATSRDPPGPSTDTQYFGPGTRLTVL.

This clone was picked up a small number of times. The rearrangement uses TRBV19 and TRBJ2-1; 8 bases agree with TRBD2. Germline CDR1 is LNHDA and CDR2 is SQIVND (reference sequence). This CDR3 is built from 18 residues. V lost 0 bases to trimming and J lost 6 bases; unmatched junction nucleotides: 13. As DNA, the CDR3 is TGTGCCAGTAGTATAGATGCGGGAGGCCGCTTTACTGGCAATGAGCAGTTCTTC. Its translation is CASSIDAGGRFTGNEQFF.

The gene calls are TRBV21-1 and TRBJ1-6; the tabulated D call, TRBD1, remains unverified against the DNA. TRBV21-1 is given as a pseudogene. The CDR3 totals 14 residues. The CDR3 sequence is CASSMDRGNSPLHF. In nucleotides, the CDR3 is TGTGCCAGCAGCATGGACAGGGGGAATTCACCCCTCCACTTT.

For this clone: Other DNA sequences in the same sample also yield this CDR3. The rearrangement uses TRBV18 and TRBJ2-3; D is undetermined. Germline assignment: CDR1 KGHSH and CDR2 LQKENI. V gave up 3 bases and J gave up 0 bases, with 10 bases separating them. This CDR3 has 15 residues. The CDR3, as DNA: TGTGCCAGCTCACCGGCGGAGACTAGCACAGATACGCAGTATTTT. Translating gives CASSPAETSTDTQYF.

This chain links TRBV2 with TRBJ2-1; D tentatively fits TRBD1 or TRBD2 (5 bases each). The germline V and J ends were trimmed by 6 bases and 0 bases, with 15 bases remaining between them. Germline V lookup: CDR1 SNHLY, CDR2 FYNNEI. The CDR3 contains 16 residues. CDR3 in DNA: TGTGCCAGCAGGGGCCCAGGGAGCAGCTCCTACAATGAGCAGTTCTTC. This translates into CASRGPGSSSYNEQFF. The full variable domain, with the rest looked up from reference TRBV2 and TRBJ2-1, is EPEVTQTPSHQVTQMGQEVILRCVPISNHLYFYWYRQILGQKVEFLVSFYNNEISEKSEIFDDQFSVERPDGSNFTLKIRSTKLEDSAMYFCASRGPGSSSYNEQFFGPGTRLTVL.

V gene TRBV2 combines with J gene TRBJ2-3, with D possibly being TRBD2 (5 bases). Germline assignment: CDR1 SNHLY and CDR2 FYNNEI. Trimming removed 11 bases at V and 4 bases at J, with 13 bases between. The CDR3 runs 12 residues. DNA of the CDR3: TGTGCCTCCCGGCGGGTGGCAGATACGCAGTATTTT. Its translation is CASRRVADTQYF.

J is TRBJ2-3 and V is TRBV5-1; D unresolved. CDR3 length equals 11 residues. CDR1 and CDR2 (germline): SGHRS, YFSETQ. Trimming took off 4 bases at V and 6 bases at J, with 6 bases between the two ends. The CDR3 DNA reads TGCGCCAGCAGCGAGGTCGATACGCAGTATTTT. This codes for CASSEVDTQYF.

The chain is built from TRBV10-3 and TRBJ1-4, with 7 bases identical to TRBD1. Germline assignment: CDR1 ENHRY and CDR2 SYGVKD. This CDR3 comprises 15 residues. With V trimmed by 0 bases and J by 7 bases, 5 bases remained unmatched. The CDR3 nucleotides read TGTGCCATCAGTGAGTCGCAGGGGGAGGTTGAAAAACTGTTTTTT. It encodes CAISESQGEVEKLFF.

The rearrangement uses TRBV9 and TRBJ1-2, with D perhaps matching TRBD1 (5 bases). Looked up from germline, CDR1 is SGDLS and CDR2 is YYNGEE. CDR3 size: 13 residues. V lost 0 bases and J lost 6, with 9 bases in between. CDR3 loop: CASSVVPGNGYTF. The CDR3 nucleotides read TGTGCCAGCAGCGTAGTTCCAGGGAATGGCTACACCTTC.

The count of this clone is one. The chain recombines TRBV3-1 (or the pseudogene TRBV3-2) with TRBJ2-1, with TRBD2 matching 9 bases. This CDR3 spans 14 amino acids. Trimming removed 4 bases from V and 9 bases from J; junction bases left unmatched: 7. Germline CDR1 is LGHDT and CDR2 is YNNKEL (reference sequence). The CDR3 DNA reads as TGTGCCAGCAGCCCGGGACTAGCAGGATCTGAGCAGTTCTTC. Its protein is CASSPGLAGSEQFF.

J is TRBJ1-2 and V is TRBV9, with D hard to call. The CDR3 runs 13 residues. Trimming stripped 3 bases from V and 2 bases from J, with 8 bases between. Germline-derived CDR1 and CDR2 are SGDLS and YYNGEE. CDR3 DNA: TGTGCCAGCAGCGCAACAGTCAACTATGGCTACACCTTC. It codes for CASSATVNYGYTF.

The chain is built from TRBV7-2 and TRBJ2-5; D might be TRBD1 or TRBD2, each matching 5 bases. The CDR3 extends over 14 amino acids. The germline V gene encodes CDR1 SGHTA and CDR2 FQGNSA. Trimming cost V 1 base and J 5 bases, with 11 bases left between them. As DNA, the CDR3 is TGTGCCAGCAGCTTAGAGGGCTGGGGGGAGACCCAGTACTTC. Protein product: CASSLEGWGETQYF.

The chain employs TRBV3-1 (or the pseudogene TRBV3-2) and TRBJ2-5, with D possibly being TRBD1 (6 bases). The germline gives CDR1 LGHDT, CDR2 YNNKEL (reference sequence). The CDR3 has 14 amino acids. V lost 1 base and J 5 bases, leaving 11 bases between the germline ends. Here the CDR3 DNA reads TGTGCCAGCAGCCAAGTGTCTAGGGGGGAGACCCAGTACTTC. Its translation is CASSQVSRGETQYF.

The chain couples TRBV10-2 to TRBJ2-5; weak D call: TRBD2 (6 bases). Trimming left V 10 bases short and J 3 bases short, with 15 bases between. Germline values: CDR1 WSHSY, CDR2 SAAADI. CDR3 length: 13 residues. The CDR3 here is CATSSRGKETQYF. CDR3 DNA: TGCGCCACCTCCAGCCGGGGGAAAGAGACCCAGTACTTC.

This chain links TRBV7-9 with TRBJ2-7; D is undetermined. The V and J ends lost 3 bases and 6 bases respectively, with 15 bases between them. CDR1 and CDR2 from the germline V gene are SEHNR and FQNEAQ (reference sequence). This CDR3 contains 14 residues. The CDR3 DNA reads as TGTGCCAGCAGCTTGGCCCCCGTGGCAATCGAGCAGTACTTC. It specifies CASSLAPVAIEQYF.

This rearrangement joins TRBV19 to TRBJ2-7; D possibly corresponds to TRBD2 (5 bases). V was pared by 6 bases and J by 4 bases, with 7 bases between. Germline assignment: CDR1 LNHDA and CDR2 SQIVND (reference sequence). The CDR3 has 11 amino acids. CDR3 bases: TGTGCCAGTAGGGCGGGTTACGAGCAGTACTTC. Amino acids: CASRAGYEQYF.

V usage is TRBV7-9 and J usage is TRBJ2-5; D gene ambiguous. Germline assignment: CDR1 SEHNR and CDR2 FQNEAQ (reference sequence). The CDR3 has 11 residues. V lost 5 bases and J 5 bases, leaving 6 bases between the germline ends. The CDR3 DNA sequence: TGTGCCAGCAGCAGAGCGGAGACCCAGTACTTC. This codes for CASSRAETQYF.